This entry concerns a single TCR beta chain. Roughly 0.45 to 1 ug RNA was reverse transcribed with random hexamers. TCRdb recomputed calls from the immunoSEQ multiplex PCR reads with MiXCR, one row per CDR3 protein. The repertoire holds 400,000 or so distinct CDR3 sequences, with 75% to 90% as singletons. Deletions cut 0 bases from V and 0 bases from J, with 8 bases between. This CDR3 comprises 15 residues. Germline CDR1 reads MGHRA; CDR2 reads YSYEKL. The data belong to a study of CD8 T cells in Susac syndrome. The specimen sequenced was CD8+ T cells from PBMCs. The TCR was taken from a human donor with multiple sclerosis. The genes are TRBV4-1 and TRBJ1-1; no clear D. CDR3 DNA: TGCGCCAGCAGCCAAGATTCGGGGATGAACACTGAAGCTTTCTTT. The encoded protein is CASSQDSGMNTEAFF.